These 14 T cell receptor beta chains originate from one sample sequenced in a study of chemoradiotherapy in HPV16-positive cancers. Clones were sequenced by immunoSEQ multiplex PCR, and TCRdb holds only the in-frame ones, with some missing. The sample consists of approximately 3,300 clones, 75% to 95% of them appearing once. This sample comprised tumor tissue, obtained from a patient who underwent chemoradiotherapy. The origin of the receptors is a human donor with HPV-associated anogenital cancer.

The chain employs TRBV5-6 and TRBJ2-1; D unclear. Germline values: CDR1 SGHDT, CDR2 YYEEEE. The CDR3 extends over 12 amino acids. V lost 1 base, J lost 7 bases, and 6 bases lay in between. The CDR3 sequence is CASSLTQNEQFF. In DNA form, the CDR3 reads TGTGCCAGCAGCTTGACCCAGAATGAGCAGTTCTTC.

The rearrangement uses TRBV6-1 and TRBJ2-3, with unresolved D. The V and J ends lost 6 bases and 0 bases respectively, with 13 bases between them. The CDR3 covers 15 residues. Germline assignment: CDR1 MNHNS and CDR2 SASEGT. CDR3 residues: CASRYTESSTDTQYF. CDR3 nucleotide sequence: TGTGCCAGCAGGTACACAGAGTCTAGCACAGATACGCAGTATTTT.

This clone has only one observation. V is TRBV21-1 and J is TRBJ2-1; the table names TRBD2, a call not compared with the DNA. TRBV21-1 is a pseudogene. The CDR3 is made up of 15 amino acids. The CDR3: CASSKAGGGNNEQFF. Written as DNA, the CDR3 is TGTGCCAGCAGCAAAGCGGGGGGTGGCAACAATGAGCAGTTCTTC.

CDR3 coding DNA: TGTGCCAGCAATACGTTAGTGGGAGGGGGCTGGGGCTACACCTTC. It specifies CASNTLVGGGWGYTF. The V gene is TRBV6-6, the J gene TRBJ1-2; 7 bases are shared with TRBD1. Trimming took 7 bases from V and 8 from J; bases not matched to a gene: 16. The CDR3 is 15 amino acids. In germline, CDR1 is MNHNY, CDR2 SVGAGI (reference sequence).

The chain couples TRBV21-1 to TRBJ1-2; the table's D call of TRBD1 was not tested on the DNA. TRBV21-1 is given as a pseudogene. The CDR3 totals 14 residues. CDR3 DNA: TGTGCCAGCAGGCCGGGCCGGGACATCGCTGGCTACACCTTC. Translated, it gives CASRPGRDIAGYTF.

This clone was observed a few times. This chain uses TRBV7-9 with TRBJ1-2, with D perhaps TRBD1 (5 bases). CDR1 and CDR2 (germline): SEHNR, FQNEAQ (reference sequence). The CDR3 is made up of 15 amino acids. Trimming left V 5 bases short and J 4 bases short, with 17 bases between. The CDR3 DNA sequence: TGTGCCAGCAGCCCTGACGGGGCTCGCGGCTATGGCTACACCTTC. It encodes CASSPDGARGYGYTF.

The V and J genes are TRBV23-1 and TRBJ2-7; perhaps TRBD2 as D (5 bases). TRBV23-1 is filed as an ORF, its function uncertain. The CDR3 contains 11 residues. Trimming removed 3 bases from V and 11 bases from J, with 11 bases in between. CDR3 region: CASSHGGTKYF. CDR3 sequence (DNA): TGCGCCAGCAGTCACGGAGGTACCAAGTACTTC.

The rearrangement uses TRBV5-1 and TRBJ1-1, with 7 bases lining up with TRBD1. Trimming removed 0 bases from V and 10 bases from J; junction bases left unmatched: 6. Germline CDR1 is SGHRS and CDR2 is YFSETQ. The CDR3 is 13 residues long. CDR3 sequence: CASSLESGGRAFF. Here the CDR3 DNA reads TGCGCCAGCAGCTTGGAGTCAGGGGGGAGAGCTTTCTTT.

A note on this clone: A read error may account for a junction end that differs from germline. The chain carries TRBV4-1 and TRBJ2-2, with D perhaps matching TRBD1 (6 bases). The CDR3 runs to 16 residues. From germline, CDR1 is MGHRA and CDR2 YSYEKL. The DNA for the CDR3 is TGCACCAGCAGCCAAGTTGGTCTAGCAGGGGACGGGGAGCTGTTTTTT. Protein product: CTSSQVGLAGDGELFF.

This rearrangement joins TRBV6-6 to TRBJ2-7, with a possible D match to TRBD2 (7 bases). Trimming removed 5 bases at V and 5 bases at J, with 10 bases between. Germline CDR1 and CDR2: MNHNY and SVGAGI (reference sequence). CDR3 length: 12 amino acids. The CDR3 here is CASSKGGNEQYF. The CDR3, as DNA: TGTGCCAGCAGTAAGGGGGGGAACGAGCAGTACTTC.

The CDR3 DNA reads as TGTGCCAGCAGCTTAGCAGCTGGGGCCCACGGAAACACCATATATTTT. It is translated as CASSLAAGAHGNTIYF. This chain joins TRBV7-9 and TRBJ1-3; possibly TRBD1 for D (5 bases). The CDR3 has 16 residues. Per germline, CDR1 SEHNR and CDR2 FQNEAQ (reference sequence). Trimming shortened V by 0 bases and J by 4 bases, and 13 bases separated the two germline ends.

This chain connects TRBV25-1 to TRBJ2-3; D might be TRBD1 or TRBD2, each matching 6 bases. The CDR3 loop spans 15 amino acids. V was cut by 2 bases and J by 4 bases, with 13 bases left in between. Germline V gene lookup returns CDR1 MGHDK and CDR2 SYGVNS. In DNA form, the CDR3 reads TGTGCCAGCAGTGAACGTAGGGGGGTAGCAGATACGCAGTATTTT. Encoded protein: CASSERRGVADTQYF.

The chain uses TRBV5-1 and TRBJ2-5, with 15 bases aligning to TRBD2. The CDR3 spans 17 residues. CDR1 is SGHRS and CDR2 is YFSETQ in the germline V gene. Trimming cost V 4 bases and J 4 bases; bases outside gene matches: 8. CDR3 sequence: CASSPGLAGGLGETQYF. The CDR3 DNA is TGCGCCAGCAGCCCTGGACTAGCGGGGGGGCTAGGAGAGACCCAGTACTTC.

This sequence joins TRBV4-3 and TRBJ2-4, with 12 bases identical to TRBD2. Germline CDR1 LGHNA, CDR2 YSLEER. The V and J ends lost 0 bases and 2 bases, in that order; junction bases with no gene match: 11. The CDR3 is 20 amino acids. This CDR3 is CASSQDLGTSGGRTKNIQYF. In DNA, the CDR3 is TGCGCCAGCAGCCAAGATTTGGGCACTAGCGGGGGGAGAACCAAAAACATTCAGTACTTC.